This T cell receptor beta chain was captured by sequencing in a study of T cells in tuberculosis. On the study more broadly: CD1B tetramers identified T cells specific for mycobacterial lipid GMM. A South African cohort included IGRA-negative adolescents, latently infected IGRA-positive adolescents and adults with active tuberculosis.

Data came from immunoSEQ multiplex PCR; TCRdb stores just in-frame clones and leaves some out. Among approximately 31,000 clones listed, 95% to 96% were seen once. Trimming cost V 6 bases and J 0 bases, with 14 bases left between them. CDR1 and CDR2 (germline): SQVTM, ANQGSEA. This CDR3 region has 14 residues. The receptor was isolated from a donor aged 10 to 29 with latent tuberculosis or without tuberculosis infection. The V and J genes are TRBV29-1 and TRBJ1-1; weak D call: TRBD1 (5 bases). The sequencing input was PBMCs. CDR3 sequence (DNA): TGCAGCGTCGCAGCCGGGGGTATGAACACTGAAGCTTTCTTT. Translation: CSVAAGGMNTEAFF.